A selection of T cell receptor beta chains follows, all from one sample in a study of identical twins. TCRdb reprocessed the 5' RACE reads with MiXCR, giving one entry per CDR3 protein. Among more than 600,000 distinct CDR3 sequences listed, 15% to 20% were seen once. The same data also contributed to another study, on T cells expressing NK-cell markers.

The source material was PBMCs. These receptors all come from a woman in her late teens or twenties in good health. The CDR3 runs from the conserved cysteine through the conserved F or W. The D gene is left open where the match is weak. Some rows have no size entry. The others give once, few or many, or a class for an expanded clone.

TRBV5-1,TRBD2,NA,TRBJ2-3,TGCGCCAGCAGCTTAACTAGCGGCTTAGATACGCAGTATTTT,CASSLTSGLDTQYF
TRBV7-2,NA,few,TRBJ2-3,TGTGCCAGCAGGTCTAGCGGACAGCACACAGATACGCAGTATTTT,CASRSSGQHTDTQYF
TRBV20-1,TRBD2,few,TRBJ2-3,TGCAGTGCCGGACTAGCGGGGGGGCAAGATACGCAGTATTTT,CSAGLAGGQDTQYF
TRBV7-9,TRBD1,NA,TRBJ2-5,TGTGCCAGCAGCTCGGACAGGCTCCTAGAGACCCAGTACTTC,CASSSDRLLETQYF
TRBV6-2/TRBV6-3,NA,few,TRBJ2-3,TGTGCCAGCGGACGTACAGGGGCCGGGAGAGATACGCAGTATTTT,CASGRTGAGRDTQYF
TRBV12-3/TRBV12-4,NA,NA,TRBJ2-1,TGTGCCAGCAGAACTGCTCAGAGCTCCTACAATGAGCAGTTCTTC,CASRTAQSSYNEQFF
TRBV12-3/TRBV12-4,NA,many,TRBJ2-1,TGTGCCAGCAGGGAATACAATGAGCAGTTCTTC,CASREYNEQFF
TRBV12-3/TRBV12-4,NA,many,TRBJ1-5,TGTGCCAGCAGCCCCTCGGGGGTATCTCAGCCCCAGCATTTT,CASSPSGVSQPQHF
TRBV6-1,NA,few,TRBJ2-7,TGTGCCAGCACGGGGCATCCCGGAGGGGGTTACGAGCAGTACTTC,CASTGHPGGGYEQYF
TRBV5-1,NA,NA,TRBJ1-2,TGCGCCAGCAGCTTGGAAAAGGGAAGGTACACCTTC,CASSLEKGRYTF
TRBV6-5,NA,NA,TRBJ2-5,TGTGCCAGCAGTTACTCTTTGGGAAAGGTAGAGACCCAGTACTTC,CASSYSLGKVETQYF
TRBV12-3/TRBV12-4,NA,NA,TRBJ2-5,TGTGCCAGCAGAGTCACCGGGACTCTAAAAGAGACCCAGTACTTC,CASRVTGTLKETQYF
TRBV19,NA,few,TRBJ2-5,TGTGCCAGCGGCCGGCCGGGGATACAAGAGACCCAGTACTTC,CASGRPGIQETQYF
TRBV20-1,NA,few,TRBJ2-7,TGCAGTGCTAGAGCACCCAGCTCCTACGAGCAGTACTTC,CSARAPSSYEQYF
TRBV7-9,NA,few,TRBJ2-5,TGTGCCAGCAGCACTAAAAGGGGCTCGGACGAGGAGACCCAGTACTTC,CASSTKRGSDEETQYF
TRBV5-6,NA,few,TRBJ2-2,TGTGCCAGCAGCTTGTTCTCGGGAGTCGTCGGGGAGCTGTTTTTT,CASSLFSGVVGELFF
TRBV13,NA,NA,TRBJ1-1,TGTGCCAGCAGCCGAAGGCAGAACACTGAAGCTTTCTTT,CASSRRQNTEAFF
TRBV9,NA,NA,TRBJ1-1,TGTGCCAGCAGCGTGAGCACGGGGTCAGCTTTCTTT,CASSVSTGSAFF
TRBV5-1,TRBD1,NA,TRBJ1-2,TGCGCCAGCAGCGAAGGACAGGATGTCTATGGCTACACCTTC,CASSEGQDVYGYTF
TRBV4-3,NA,NA,TRBJ2-1,TGCGCCAGCAGCCAAGATCAACGGGGAGGTCAGATTGAGCAGTTCTTC,CASSQDQRGGQIEQFF
TRBV12-3/TRBV12-4,NA,few,TRBJ1-1,TGTGCCAGCAGTTCGAGAGGGACCACTGAAGCTTTCTTT,CASSSRGTTEAFF
TRBV14,TRBD1,few,TRBJ2-7,TGTGCCAGCAGCCAAGGGGACAGGGCGGTCCACGAGCAGTACTTC,CASSQGDRAVHEQYF
TRBV12-3/TRBV12-4,TRBD2,few,TRBJ2-1,TGTGCCAGCCGCTCTGGGAGCGGGAGTGTTAATGAGCAGTTCTTC,CASRSGSGSVNEQFF
TRBV9,TRBD2,few,TRBJ2-7,TGTGCCAGCAGCGCCTCGGGGGGAACGAGCGAGCAGTACTTC,CASSASGGTSEQYF
TRBV11-2,TRBD2,few,TRBJ2-1,TGTGCCAGCAGCCCCTACGTCTCCGGGACTAGCGGACGATACAATGAGCAGTTCTTC,CASSPYVSGTSGRYNEQFF
TRBV7-9,NA,NA,TRBJ2-7,TGTGCCAGCAGCTTACTCTCCGGAATTAGGCTCGAGCAGTACTTC,CASSLLSGIRLEQYF
TRBV12-3/TRBV12-4,NA,few,TRBJ2-7,TGTGCCAGCAGTTTATACATTGAAGGGTTGCAGTACTTC,CASSLYIEGLQYF
TRBV20-1,NA,few,TRBJ1-2,TGCAGTGCTAGAGACGATATGGGCGGAGTTAGCTACACCTTC,CSARDDMGGVSYTF
TRBV7-9,TRBD2,few,TRBJ2-1,TGTGCCAGCAGCTTAGCGTTGCGGGGGGACAATAATGAGCAGTTCTTC,CASSLALRGDNNEQFF
TRBV12-3/TRBV12-4,NA,NA,TRBJ2-1,TGTGCCAGCAGTTTAGCCCACAGGTGGGGAGGGCAGTTCTTC,CASSLAHRWGGQFF
TRBV6-1,NA,few,TRBJ2-3,TGTGCCAGCACCAAGGGACGCTTCACAGATACGCAGTATTTT,CASTKGRFTDTQYF
TRBV10-3,TRBD1,NA,TRBJ2-7,TGTGCCATCCCGGGACAGTCTACGGGAGAGCAGTACTTC,CAIPGQSTGEQYF
TRBV5-8,NA,NA,TRBJ2-4,TGTGCCAGCAGCTTAGATACGGGGGGCCAGGGAAACATTCAGTACTTC,CASSLDTGGQGNIQYF
TRBV5-1,TRBD1,few,TRBJ2-1,TGCGCCAGCAGCATTGGGACAGGAGCCTACAATGAGCAGTTCTTC,CASSIGTGAYNEQFF
TRBV6-6,NA,NA,TRBJ1-6,TGTGCCAGCAGTTACTCGAGTGGGGTAAAAGAATCACCCCTCCACTTT,CASSYSSGVKESPLHF
TRBV10-3,TRBD2,few,TRBJ2-1,TGTGCCATCAGCCGGGGGGGCCGGGACAATGAGCAGTTCTTC,CAISRGGRDNEQFF
TRBV11-3,NA,NA,TRBJ2-1,TGTGCCAGCAGCTTAACGTCTGAGGAGGAGCAGTTCTTC,CASSLTSEEEQFF
TRBV18,NA,NA,TRBJ1-1,TGTGCCAGCTCACCACCCAGATCTGCAAAGGGCACTGATGCTTTCTTT,CASSPPRSAKGTDAFF
TRBV12-3/TRBV12-4,NA,NA,TRBJ2-7,TGTGCCAGCAGTTTGTCAGGGATACCCGAGCAGTACTTC,CASSLSGIPEQYF
TRBV14,NA,few,TRBJ2-5,TGTGCCAGCAGCCAAAGGAGAGGCCAGGCGGAGACCCAGTACTTC,CASSQRRGQAETQYF
TRBV7-6,TRBD1,NA,TRBJ2-7,TGTGCCAGCAGCCCCGGACAGGGGGCTTCCACCTCCTACGAGCAGTACTTC,CASSPGQGASTSYEQYF
TRBV9,TRBD2,few,TRBJ2-1,TGTGCCAGCAGCCCCCAGGGACTAGCGGGACCCAATGAGCAGTTCTTC,CASSPQGLAGPNEQFF
TRBV4-1,NA,NA,TRBJ1-1,TGCGCCAGCAGCCAATCTACTCTGGGGGGGAACACTGAAGCTTTCTTT,CASSQSTLGGNTEAFF